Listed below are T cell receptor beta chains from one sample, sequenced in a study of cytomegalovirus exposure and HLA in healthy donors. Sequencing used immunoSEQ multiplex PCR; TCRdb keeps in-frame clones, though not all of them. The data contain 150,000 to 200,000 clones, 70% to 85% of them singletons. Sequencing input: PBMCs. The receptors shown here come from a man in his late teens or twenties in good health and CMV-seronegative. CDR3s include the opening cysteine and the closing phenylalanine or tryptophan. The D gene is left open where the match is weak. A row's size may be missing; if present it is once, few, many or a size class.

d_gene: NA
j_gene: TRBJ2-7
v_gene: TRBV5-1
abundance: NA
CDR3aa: CASSYSSYTPGEQYF
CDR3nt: TGCGCCAGCAGCTACTCTAGTTACACTCCCGGCGAGCAGTACTTC

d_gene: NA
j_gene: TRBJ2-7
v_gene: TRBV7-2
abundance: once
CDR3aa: CASSVYASEQYF
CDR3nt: TGTGCCAGCAGCGTCTACGCTAGCGAGCAGTACTTC

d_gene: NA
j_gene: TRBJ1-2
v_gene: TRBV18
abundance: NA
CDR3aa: CASSIERQGYGYTF
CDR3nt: TGTGCCAGCTCAATCGAGAGGCAGGGCTATGGCTACACCTTC

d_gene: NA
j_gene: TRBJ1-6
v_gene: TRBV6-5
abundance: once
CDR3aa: CASSYQIGGTDSPLHF
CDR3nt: TGTGCCAGCAGTTACCAGATAGGGGGTACCGATTCACCCCTCCACTTT

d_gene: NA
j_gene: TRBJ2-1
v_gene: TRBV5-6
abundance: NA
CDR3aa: CASSYQVGPSSYNEQFF
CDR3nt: TGTGCCAGCAGCTACCAGGTGGGGCCGAGCTCCTACAATGAGCAGTTCTTC

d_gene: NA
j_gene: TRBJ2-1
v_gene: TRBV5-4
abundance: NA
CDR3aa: CASSWGGGPLDEQFF
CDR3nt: TGTGCCAGCAGCTGGGGAGGGGGGCCCTTGGATGAGCAGTTCTTC

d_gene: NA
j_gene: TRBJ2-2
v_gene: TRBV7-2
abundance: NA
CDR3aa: CASSPRVLRDTGELFF
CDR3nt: TGTGCCAGCAGCCCGAGGGTACTCCGCGACACCGGGGAGCTGTTTTTT

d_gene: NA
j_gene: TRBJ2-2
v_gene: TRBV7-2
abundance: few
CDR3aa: CASSLGASVPGELFF
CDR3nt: TGTGCCAGCAGCTTAGGGGCATCTGTCCCCGGGGAGCTGTTTTTT

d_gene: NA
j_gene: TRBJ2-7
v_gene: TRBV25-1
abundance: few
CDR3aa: CASSDRDLGTYEQYF
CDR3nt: TGTGCCAGCAGTGACCGGGACCTAGGGACTTACGAGCAGTACTTC

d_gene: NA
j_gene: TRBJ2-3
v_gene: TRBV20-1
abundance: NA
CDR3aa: CSARRDTQYF
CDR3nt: TGCAGTGCCCGCAGAGATACGCAGTATTTT

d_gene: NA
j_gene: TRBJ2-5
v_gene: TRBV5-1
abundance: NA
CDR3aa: CASSLMWSQETQYF
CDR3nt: TGCGCCAGCAGCTTGATGTGGAGCCAAGAGACCCAGTACTTC

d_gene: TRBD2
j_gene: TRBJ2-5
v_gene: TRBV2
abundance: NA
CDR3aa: CASSTGTSGSLQETQYF
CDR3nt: TGTGCCAGCAGCACCGGGACTAGCGGGAGCCTCCAAGAGACCCAGTACTTC

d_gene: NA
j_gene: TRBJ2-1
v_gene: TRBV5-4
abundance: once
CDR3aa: CASSLTSYNEQFF
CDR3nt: TGTGCCAGCAGCTTGACAAGCTACAATGAGCAGTTCTTC

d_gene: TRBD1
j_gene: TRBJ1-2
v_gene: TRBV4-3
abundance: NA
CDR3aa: CASSRSTGSGYTF
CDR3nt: TGCGCCAGCAGCCGATCGACAGGGAGCGGCTACACCTTC

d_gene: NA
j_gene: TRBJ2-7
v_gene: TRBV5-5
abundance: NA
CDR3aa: CASSLRQATYEQYF
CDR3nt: TGTGCCAGCAGCCTAAGACAGGCTACCTACGAGCAGTACTTC

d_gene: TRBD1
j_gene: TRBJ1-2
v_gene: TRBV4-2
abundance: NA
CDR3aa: CASSQADRDGYTF
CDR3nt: TGTGCCAGCAGCCAGGCCGACAGGGATGGCTACACCTTC

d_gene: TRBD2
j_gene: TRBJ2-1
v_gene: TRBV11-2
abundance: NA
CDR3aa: CASSLRLAGGVSYNEQFF
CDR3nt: TGTGCCAGCAGCTTACGACTAGCGGGAGGGGTCTCCTACAATGAGCAGTTCTTC

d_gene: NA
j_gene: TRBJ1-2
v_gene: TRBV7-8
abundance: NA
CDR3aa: CASSLARDVFHYGYTF
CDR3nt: TGTGCCAGCAGCTTAGCGCGGGACGTCTTTCATTATGGCTACACCTTC

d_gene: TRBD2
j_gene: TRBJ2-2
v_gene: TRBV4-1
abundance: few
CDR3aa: CASSQDWGPGGPRRELFF
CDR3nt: TGCGCCAGCAGCCAAGATTGGGGTCCGGGAGGGCCGCGTCGGGAGCTGTTTTTT

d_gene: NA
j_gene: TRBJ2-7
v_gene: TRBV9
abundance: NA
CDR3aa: CASSVAGVGDEQYF
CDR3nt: TGTGCCAGCAGCGTGGCCGGGGTCGGTGACGAGCAGTACTTC

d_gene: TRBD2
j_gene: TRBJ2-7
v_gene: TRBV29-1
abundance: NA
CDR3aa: CSVGGGSHEQYF
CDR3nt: TGCAGCGTGGGGGGGGGTTCGCACGAGCAGTACTTC

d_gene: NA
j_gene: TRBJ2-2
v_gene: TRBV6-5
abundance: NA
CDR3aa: CASRRDTNTGELFF
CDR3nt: TGTGCCAGCAGACGGGACACTAACACCGGGGAGCTGTTTTTT

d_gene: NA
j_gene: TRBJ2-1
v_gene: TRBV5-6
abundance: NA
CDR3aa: CASSLGSGSADEQFF
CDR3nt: TGTGCCAGCAGCTTGGGGTCGGGATCGGCCGATGAGCAGTTCTTC

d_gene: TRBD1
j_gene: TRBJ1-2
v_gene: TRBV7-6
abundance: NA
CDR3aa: CASSLDAGGSGYTF
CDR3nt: TGTGCCAGCAGCTTAGACGCAGGGGGCTCTGGCTACACCTTC

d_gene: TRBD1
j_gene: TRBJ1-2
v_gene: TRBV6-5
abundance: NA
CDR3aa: CASSSIWTGGLGYTF
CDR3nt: TGTGCCAGCAGTTCCATCTGGACAGGGGGGTTAGGCTACACCTTC

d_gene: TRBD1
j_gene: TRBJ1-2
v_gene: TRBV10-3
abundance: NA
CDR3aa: CAIGDRGHGYTF
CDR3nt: TGTGCCATCGGGGACAGGGGGCATGGCTACACCTTC

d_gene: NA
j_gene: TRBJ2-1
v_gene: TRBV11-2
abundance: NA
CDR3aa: CASSLGRTLLNEQFF
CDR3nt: TGTGCCAGCAGCTTAGGCCGCACTCTGCTAAATGAGCAGTTCTTC

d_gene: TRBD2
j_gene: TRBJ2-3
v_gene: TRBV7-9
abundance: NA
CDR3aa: CASRRLAGVTDTQYF
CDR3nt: TGTGCCAGCAGACGACTAGCGGGGGTTACAGATACGCAGTATTTT

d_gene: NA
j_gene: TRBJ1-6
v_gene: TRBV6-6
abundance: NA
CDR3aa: CASRGKEGSYNSPLHF
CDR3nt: TGTGCCAGCCGCGGAAAGGAGGGCTCCTATAATTCACCCCTCCACTTT

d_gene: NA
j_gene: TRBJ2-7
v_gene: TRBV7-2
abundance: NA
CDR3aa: CASSLAYRVDAYEQYF
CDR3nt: TGTGCCAGCAGCTTAGCGTACAGGGTGGACGCCTACGAGCAGTACTTC

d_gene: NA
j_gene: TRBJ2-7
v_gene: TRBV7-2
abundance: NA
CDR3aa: CASSPPGVTKAREQYF
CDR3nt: TGTGCCAGCAGCCCCCCAGGGGTAACAAAGGCGCGCGAGCAGTACTTC

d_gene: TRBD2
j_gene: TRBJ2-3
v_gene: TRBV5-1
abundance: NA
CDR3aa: CASSSQGLAGTAGGKDTQYF
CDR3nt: TGCGCCAGCAGCTCCCAGGGACTAGCGGGGACGGCCGGGGGAAAAGATACGCAGTATTTT

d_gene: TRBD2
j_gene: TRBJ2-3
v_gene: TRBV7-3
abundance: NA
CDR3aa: CASSSGLAARDTQYF
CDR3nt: TGTGCCAGCAGCTCGGGACTAGCGGCCAGGGATACGCAGTATTTT

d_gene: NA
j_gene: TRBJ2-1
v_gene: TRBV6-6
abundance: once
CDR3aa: CASSLGRGNYNEQFF
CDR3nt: TGTGCCAGCAGTTTGGGGCGGGGAAACTACAATGAGCAGTTCTTC

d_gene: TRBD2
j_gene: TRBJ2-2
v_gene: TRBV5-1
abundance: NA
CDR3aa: CATNPGRALTGELFF
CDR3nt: TGCGCCACCAATCCCGGGAGGGCACTTACCGGGGAGCTGTTTTTT

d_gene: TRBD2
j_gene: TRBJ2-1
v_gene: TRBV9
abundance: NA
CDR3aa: CASSERGGQEGYEQFF
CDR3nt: TGTGCCAGCAGCGAGCGGGGGGGCCAAGAGGGCTATGAGCAGTTCTTC

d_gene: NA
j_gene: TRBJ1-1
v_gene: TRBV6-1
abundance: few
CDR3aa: CASSKGENTEAFF
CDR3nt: TGTGCCAGCAGCAAAGGGGAGAACACTGAAGCTTTCTTT

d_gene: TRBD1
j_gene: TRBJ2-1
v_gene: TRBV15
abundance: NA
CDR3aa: CATSRGGQGAGNEQFF
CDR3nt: TGTGCCACCAGCAGAGGGGGCCAGGGGGCCGGCAATGAGCAGTTCTTC

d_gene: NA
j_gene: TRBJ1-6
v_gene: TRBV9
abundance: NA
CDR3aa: CASSVEGENGSPLHF
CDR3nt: TGTGCCAGCAGCGTAGAGGGGGAGAACGGGTCACCCCTCCACTTT

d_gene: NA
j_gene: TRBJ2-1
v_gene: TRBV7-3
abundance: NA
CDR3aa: CASSLMGGGESYNEQFF
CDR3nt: TGTGCCAGCAGCTTAATGGGCGGAGGGGAATCCTACAATGAGCAGTTCTTC

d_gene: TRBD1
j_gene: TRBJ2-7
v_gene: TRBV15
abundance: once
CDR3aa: CATSRVGQVYEQYF
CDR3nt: TGTGCCACCAGCAGAGTGGGACAGGTCTACGAGCAGTACTTC

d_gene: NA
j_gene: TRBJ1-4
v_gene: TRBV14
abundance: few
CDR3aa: CASSHHSTNEKLFF
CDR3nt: TGTGCCAGCAGCCACCATTCAACTAATGAAAAACTGTTTTTT

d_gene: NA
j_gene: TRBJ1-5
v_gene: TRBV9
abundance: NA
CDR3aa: CASSLIRPPLDQPQHF
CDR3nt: TGTGCCAGCAGCCTTATCAGGCCGCCACTTGATCAGCCCCAGCATTTT

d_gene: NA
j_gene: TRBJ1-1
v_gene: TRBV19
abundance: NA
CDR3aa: CASSGGGWTEAFF
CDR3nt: TGTGCCAGTAGCGGGGGGGGATGGACTGAAGCTTTCTTT

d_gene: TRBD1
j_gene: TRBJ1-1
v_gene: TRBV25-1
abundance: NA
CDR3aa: CASSGSMGQGAPEAFF
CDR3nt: TGTGCCAGCAGTGGGTCGATGGGACAGGGGGCGCCTGAAGCTTTCTTT

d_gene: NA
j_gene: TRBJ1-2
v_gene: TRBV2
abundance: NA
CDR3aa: CASSGGLNYGYTF
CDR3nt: TGTGCCAGCAGTGGGGGCCTAAACTATGGCTACACCTTC